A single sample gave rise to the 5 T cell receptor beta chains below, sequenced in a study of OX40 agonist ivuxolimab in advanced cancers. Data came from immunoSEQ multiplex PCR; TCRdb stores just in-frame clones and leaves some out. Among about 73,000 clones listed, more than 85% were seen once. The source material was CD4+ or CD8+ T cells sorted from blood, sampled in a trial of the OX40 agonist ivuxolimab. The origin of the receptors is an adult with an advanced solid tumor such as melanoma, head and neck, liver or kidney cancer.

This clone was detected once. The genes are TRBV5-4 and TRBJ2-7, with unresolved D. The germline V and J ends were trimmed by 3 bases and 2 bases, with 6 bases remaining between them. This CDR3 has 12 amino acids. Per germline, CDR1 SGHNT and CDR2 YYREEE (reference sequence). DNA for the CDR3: TGTGCCAGCAGCTATGGGACCTACGAGCAGTACTTC. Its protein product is CASSYGTYEQYF.

The CDR3 protein is CASSVIAGGRDTQYF. In DNA form, the CDR3 reads TGTGCCAGCAGCGTAATAGCGGGGGGCAGAGATACGCAGTATTTT. The rearrangement uses TRBV9 and TRBJ2-3; TRBD2 matches at 10 bases. Germline V gene data show CDR1 as SGDLS and CDR2 as YYNGEE. The length of the CDR3 is 15 residues. V shed 1 base, J shed 5 bases, and the junction held 4 bases outside the gene matches.

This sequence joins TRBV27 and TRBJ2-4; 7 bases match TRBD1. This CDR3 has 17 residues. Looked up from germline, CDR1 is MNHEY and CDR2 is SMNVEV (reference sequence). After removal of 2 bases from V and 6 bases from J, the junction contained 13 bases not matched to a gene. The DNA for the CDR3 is TGTGCCAGCAGTTTAATCGTAGGGGGCCTTGGTGGAAACATTCAGTACTTC. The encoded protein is CASSLIVGGLGGNIQYF.

The CDR3 coding sequence is TGTGCCGGCGGACAGGGGGCGGACGAGCAGTACTTC. It yields the protein CAGGQGADEQYF. The chain combines TRBV7-9 with TRBJ2-7, with 11 nucleotides matching TRBD1. Looked up from germline, CDR1 is SEHNR and CDR2 is FQNEAQ (reference sequence). The CDR3 runs 12 residues. V dropped 11 bases and J dropped 5; count of bases not matched to a gene: 5.

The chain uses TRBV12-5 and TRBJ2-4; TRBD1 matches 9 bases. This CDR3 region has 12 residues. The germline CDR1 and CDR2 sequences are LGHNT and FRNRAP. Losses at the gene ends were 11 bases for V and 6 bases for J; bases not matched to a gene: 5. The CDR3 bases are TGTGCTTCTTGGGGACAGGGAAACATTCAGTACTTC. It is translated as CASWGQGNIQYF.